This T cell receptor beta chain was obtained from a study of T cells in Graves' hyperthyroidism and ophthalmopathy (dated by TCRdb to between 2019 and 2020). Regarding the research as a whole: Peripheral blood samples were taken at the time of initial diagnosis, prior to any treatment. To identify TCR V-J signatures that set the groups apart, the researchers used a discovery cohort of more than 95 patients, made up of 40 to 45 with Graves' ophthalmopathy and 55 to 65 with stable Graves' hyperthyroidism. An independent validation cohort of about 20 hyperthyroidism patients and 17 patients who later progressed to ophthalmopathy tested prospective prediction of ophthalmopathy. The 90 to 100 discovery patients were randomly split 7:3 into training and test sets. In six Graves' hyperthyroidism patients, the study also compared T-cell repertoires from thyroid tissue with T-cell repertoires from blood. After sampling, hyperthyroidism patients received methimazole starting at 30 mg daily, and ophthalmopathy patients received high-dose intravenous methylprednisolone. TCR Vbeta CDR3 sequencing of 135 peripheral blood samples (43 ophthalmopathy, under 80 hyperthyroidism and roughly 17 progressor patients) is reported in the paper. What the work shows at the level of the full study, not this receptor alone: Most expanded thyroid clonotypes (frequency above 0.001) were also found in blood, which suggests that blood repertoires may mirror thyroid immune responses. Sample size was not statistically predetermined, and investigators were not blinded to group allocation. During validation, the model predicted progression to ophthalmopathy a median of approximately 6 months ahead of onset, with roughly 65% sensitivity and roughly 75% specificity. A 13 V-J signature model separated ophthalmopathy from stable hyperthyroidism, with just over 85% sensitivity and around 84% specificity in cross-validation and 80%/75% in testing.

CDR1 and CDR2, per the germline V gene (reference sequence), are PRHDT and FYEKMQ. There are 12 amino acids in the CDR3, from cysteine to phenylalanine inclusive. Only the CDR3 region is kept as DNA, spanning 36 bases read in frame from base 1. V is cut by 5 bases and J by 6 bases, and the space between the germline ends is 11 bases. A patient counted as having stable Graves' hyperthyroidism if no progression to ophthalmopathy occurred over 18 months of follow-up. Hyperthyroidism patients were newly diagnosed, with disease duration under 2 months, and aged 18 to 65 years. Any patient with an uncontrolled infection, another autoimmune disease, pregnancy or lactation was excluded. Clinical symptoms, serum thyroxine and TRAb, thyroid ultrasound, and orbital computed tomography formed the basis for the diagnoses. PBMCs were isolated from approximately 10 ml of fresh peripheral blood by Ficoll-Paque density gradient centrifugation. Total RNA was extracted with Trizol reagent, and quality was checked on an Agilent 2100 Bioanalyzer.

The TCR beta CDR3 regions were amplified from the RNA transcripts. The TCR CDR3 was subjected to a first round of RT-PCR using the HTBI primer set and the Qiagen OneStep RT-PCR kit. Libraries were constructed in a second round of multiplex PCR, after which size selection and purification were performed. Paired-end sequencing of the libraries was performed with 100 bp reads on an Illumina HiSeq2000. The authors' pipeline ran thus. SOAPnuke was used to process the raw data, with reads discarded if the reads contained adapters or uncalled bases, had a mean Phred below 15, or lacked an exact constant-primer or identifier match. COPE v1.2.5 was used to merge high-quality paired reads, and clonotypes were defined as unique nucleotide sequences. MiTCR v1.1 was used to align the clonotypes against IMGT TRBV, TRBD and TRBJ reference segments. The analysis was restricted to V-J combinations with a frequency above 0.0001, which together covered 99% to 99.2% of the repertoires. A TCS score was defined as the ratio of F50 (clonal expansion) to E x V (chaos), with BLOSUM62-based TCRdist applied between CDR3 peptides within each V-J. Welch's t-statistics and random forest reduced 500 to 550 V-J features to 10 to 15, which were used in a naive Bayes classifier (R e1071). TCRdb passed the public sequencing reads through fastp at Q25 and MiXCR, retaining productive beta sequences. Every distinct CDR3 protein forms one entry, paired with its most common genes and DNA. TCRdb, not the authors, supplied the V and J calls. The sample data list 350,000 to 400,000 distinct CDR3 sequences, and about 18% of these were observed just once. The ten largest clones represent around 3.6% of the sample.

The sample holds many counts of this clonotype. Its antigen target is currently unknown. No base quality values were provided; no much bigger clone lies one nucleotide off. This clonotype was sampled from a young woman with Graves' hyperthyroidism. The sample taken for sequencing was blood. In this chain, TRBV13 is recombined with TRBJ2-7, with the D call perhaps TRBD1 or TRBD2, each one matching 6 bases. The nucleotide sequence is TGTGCCAGCAGCCTACAGGGACTCGAGCAGTACTTC. Its coded protein is CASSLQGLEQYF.